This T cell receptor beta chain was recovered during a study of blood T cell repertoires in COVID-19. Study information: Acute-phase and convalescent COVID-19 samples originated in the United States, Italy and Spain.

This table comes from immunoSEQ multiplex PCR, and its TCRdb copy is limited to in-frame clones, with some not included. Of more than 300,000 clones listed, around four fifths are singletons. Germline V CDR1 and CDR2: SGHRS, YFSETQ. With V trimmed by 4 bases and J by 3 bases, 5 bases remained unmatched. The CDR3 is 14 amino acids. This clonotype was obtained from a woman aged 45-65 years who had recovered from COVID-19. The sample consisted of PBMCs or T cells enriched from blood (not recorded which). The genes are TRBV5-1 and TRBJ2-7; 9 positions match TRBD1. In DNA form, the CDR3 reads TGCGCCAGCAGCACTTCGGGACAGGGCTACGAGCAGTACTTC. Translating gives CASSTSGQGYEQYF.